The rows below give T cell receptor beta chains drawn from one sample of a study of blood T cell repertoires in COVID-19. The data were produced by immunoSEQ multiplex PCR, yet TCRdb's version contains in-frame clones alone and is incomplete. The sample has about 230,000 clones; roughly 88% are singletons. Sequences were obtained from peripheral blood. The receptor source for this set is a man aged 35 to 55 with acute or convalescent COVID-19. CDR3s include the opening cysteine and the closing phenylalanine or tryptophan. Fields, in order: CDR3 DNA, CDR3 protein, J gene, D gene, V gene, clone size. The D gene is left open where the match is weak. Part of the rows lack a size; the others show once, few, many or a class for expanded clones.

CDR3nt: TGTGCCAGTAGTCCCTTGAGACACCTTATATCCTACAATGAGCAGTTCTTC; CDR3aa: CASSPLRHLISYNEQFF; j_gene: TRBJ2-1; d_gene: .; v_gene: TRBV19; abundance: .
CDR3nt: TGTGCCAGCAGTGAAGTACAGGGGCGCTACGAGCAGTACTTC; CDR3aa: CASSEVQGRYEQYF; j_gene: TRBJ2-7; d_gene: TRBD1; v_gene: TRBV6-1; abundance: .
CDR3nt: TGTGCCAGCAGCCAAGGCGGCACCAACTATGGCTACACCTTC; CDR3aa: CASSQGGTNYGYTF; j_gene: TRBJ1-2; d_gene: .; v_gene: TRBV14; abundance: few
CDR3nt: TGTGCCAGCCACGGGACAGGGTACTACGAGCAGTACTTC; CDR3aa: CASHGTGYYEQYF; j_gene: TRBJ2-7; d_gene: TRBD1; v_gene: TRBV2; abundance: .
CDR3nt: TGTGCCACCGCCAGGGCAGGGGAAGCTTTCTTT; CDR3aa: CATARAGEAFF; j_gene: TRBJ1-1; d_gene: .; v_gene: TRBV10-3; abundance: .
CDR3nt: TGTGCCAGCTCACCGGGGACAGGGAGAAACTACGAGCAGTACTTC; CDR3aa: CASSPGTGRNYEQYF; j_gene: TRBJ2-7; d_gene: TRBD1; v_gene: TRBV18; abundance: .
CDR3nt: TGTGCCAGCAGCTTGGAACGTGTCCGGAGGTCCTACAATGAGCAGTTCTTC; CDR3aa: CASSLERVRRSYNEQFF; j_gene: TRBJ2-1; d_gene: .; v_gene: TRBV5-4; abundance: .
CDR3nt: TGTGCCAGCAGCCTAACTAGCGGGAGGGGGAATGAGCAGTTCTTC; CDR3aa: CASSLTSGRGNEQFF; j_gene: TRBJ2-1; d_gene: TRBD2; v_gene: TRBV7-9; abundance: .
CDR3nt: TGTGCCAGTAGTTCCCGGACTAGCGGGAGAACAGATACGCAGTATTTT; CDR3aa: CASSSRTSGRTDTQYF; j_gene: TRBJ2-3; d_gene: TRBD2; v_gene: TRBV19; abundance: .
CDR3nt: TGTGCCAGCAGTGAACTAGCGGGAGGCTCCTACAATGAGCAGTTCTTC; CDR3aa: CASSELAGGSYNEQFF; j_gene: TRBJ2-1; d_gene: TRBD2; v_gene: TRBV25-1; abundance: few
CDR3nt: TGTGCCAGCAGTTTTAGCGGAGCCGCGAACACCGGGGAGCTGTTTTTT; CDR3aa: CASSFSGAANTGELFF; j_gene: TRBJ2-2; d_gene: .; v_gene: TRBV27; abundance: .
CDR3nt: TGTGCCACCAGCAGGGGCGCCGTGTCTGGGGCCAACGTCCTGACTTTC; CDR3aa: CATSRGAVSGANVLTF; j_gene: TRBJ2-6; d_gene: .; v_gene: TRBV15; abundance: .
CDR3nt: TGTGCCAGCAGCGGAATGGACAGGGGGCCCATGAACACTGAAGCTTTCTTT; CDR3aa: CASSGMDRGPMNTEAFF; j_gene: TRBJ1-1; d_gene: TRBD1; v_gene: TRBV9; abundance: .
CDR3nt: TGTGCCAGCAGCGAGGGACTAGCGGCGACCTACGAGCAGTACTTC; CDR3aa: CASSEGLAATYEQYF; j_gene: TRBJ2-7; d_gene: TRBD2; v_gene: TRBV11-2; abundance: .